The entry that follows covers one TCR beta chain sequence. Its target is not known. UMI-labeled 5' RACE yielded the TRB cDNA libraries. TCRdb reprocessed the 5' RACE reads and keeps a single row for each CDR3 protein, giving no DNA. The data show about 150,000 distinct CDR3 sequences, and the top ten clones hold just under 0.5%. Triplicates of about 270,000 cells were sorted from each CD8+ T cell subset. By phenotype, naive CD8+ T cells were CD45RO-CCR7+CD27+CD95-. The sample comes from a study of CXCR3-negative and CXCR3-positive naive CD8 T cells. Study summary: The TRB read total, approximately 130 million, broke down to about 1.5 +/- 0.3 million reads per library.

Regarding the study as a whole: The study inferred TCR strength from TRB CDR3 properties and found comparable surface CD5 between naive subsets. The TRB CDR3s that CXCR3-positive naive cells carried were more hydrophobic than those of CXCR3-negative naive cells.

CDR1 is SGHAT and CDR2 is FQNNGV in the germline V gene. The CDR3 extends over 14 amino acids. The V and J genes are TRBV11-2 and TRBJ2-7. The sequence was collected from a human donor in good health. Some clones in this sample may be carry-over from other donors' samples. The sequencing sample was made of naive CXCR3+ CD8+ T cells from blood. Subset here: CD45RO-CCR7+CD27+CD95- naive CD8+ T cells expressing CXCR3 (TNR3+). CDR3 loop: CASSLLVSSYEQYF.